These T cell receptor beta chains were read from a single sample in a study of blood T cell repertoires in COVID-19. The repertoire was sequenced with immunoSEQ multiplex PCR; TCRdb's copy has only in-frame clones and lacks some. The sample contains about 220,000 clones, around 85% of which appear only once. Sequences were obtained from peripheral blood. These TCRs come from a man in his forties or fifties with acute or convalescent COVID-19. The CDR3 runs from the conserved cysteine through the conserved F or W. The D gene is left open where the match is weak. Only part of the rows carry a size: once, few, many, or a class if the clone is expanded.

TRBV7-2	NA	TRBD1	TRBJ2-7	CASSKGGTGDHEQYF	TGTGCCAGCAGCAAAGGCGGGACAGGGGACCACGAGCAGTACTTC
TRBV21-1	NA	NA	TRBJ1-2	CASSNLLRVGYTF	TGTGCCAGCAGCAATCTACTTCGTGTGGGCTACACCTTC
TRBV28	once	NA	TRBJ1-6	CASSFPAGFSYNSPLHF	TGTGCCAGCAGTTTTCCGGCAGGGTTCTCCTATAATTCACCCCTCCACTTT
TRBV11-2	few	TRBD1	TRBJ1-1	CASSPGGAFF	TGTGCCAGCAGCCCAGGGGGAGCTTTCTTT
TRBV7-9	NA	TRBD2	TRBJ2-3	CASSDLLGLLAGLTDTQYF	TGTGCCAGCAGCGACCTGCTAGGGTTACTAGCGGGTCTCACAGATACGCAGTATTTT
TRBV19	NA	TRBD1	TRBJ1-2	CASSGGRFQGGGYTF	TGTGCCAGTAGTGGGGGACGATTCCAGGGGGGAGGCTACACCTTC
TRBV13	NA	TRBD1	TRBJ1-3	CASSLAAGTGVFVSGNTIYF	TGTGCCAGCAGCTTAGCGGCCGGGACAGGGGTGTTCGTCTCTGGAAACACCATATATTTT
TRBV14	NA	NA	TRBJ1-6	CASSQVAGSRSPLHF	TGTGCCAGCAGCCAAGTAGCAGGGTCCAGATCACCCCTCCACTTT
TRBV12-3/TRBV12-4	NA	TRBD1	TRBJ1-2	CASSLDRGLGYTF	TGTGCCAGCAGTTTAGACAGGGGGCTTGGCTACACCTTC
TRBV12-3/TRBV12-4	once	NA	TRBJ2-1	CASRVSGGASIF	TGTGCCAGCAGAGTTTCGGGCGGGGCATCGATCTTC
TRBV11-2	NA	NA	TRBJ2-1	CASSTRTASSYNEQFF	TGTGCCAGCAGCACCAGGACAGCCAGCTCCTACAATGAGCAGTTCTTC
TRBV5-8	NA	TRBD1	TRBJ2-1	CASSLAGQGYNEQFF	TGTGCCAGCAGCTTGGCGGGACAGGGGTACAATGAGCAGTTCTTC
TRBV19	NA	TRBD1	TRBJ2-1	CASKTRTGGYNNEQFF	TGTGCCAGTAAGACCCGGACAGGGGGGTACAACAATGAGCAGTTCTTC
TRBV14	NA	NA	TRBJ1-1	CATNRQPNTEAFF	TGTGCCACCAACAGACAGCCGAACACTGAAGCTTTCTTT
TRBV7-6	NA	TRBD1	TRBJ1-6	CASSLGTGLSYNSPLHF	TGTGCCAGCAGCTTGGGGACAGGACTTTCTTATAATTCACCCCTCCACTTT
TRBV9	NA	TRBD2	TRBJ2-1	CASSVEGTSGREQFF	TGTGCCAGCAGCGTAGAGGGGACTAGCGGGAGGGAACAGTTCTTC
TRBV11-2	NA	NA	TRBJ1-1	CASSLAVITEAFF	TGTGCCAGCAGCTTAGCGGTAATCACTGAAGCTTTCTTT
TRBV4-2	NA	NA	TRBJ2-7	CASSQGPEPYEQYF	TGTGCCAGCAGCCAAGGTCCAGAACCCTACGAGCAGTACTTC
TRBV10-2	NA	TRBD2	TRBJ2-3	CASIPTSGRMSTDTQYF	TGCGCCAGCATTCCCACTAGCGGGAGGATGAGCACAGATACGCAGTATTTT
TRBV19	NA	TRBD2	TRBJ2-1	CASSMGGGPHNEQFF	TGTGCCAGTAGTATGGGCGGGGGGCCTCACAATGAGCAGTTCTTC